Below, 2 T cell receptor beta chains from the same sample are listed, as sequenced in a study of T-cell reconstitution after alpha-beta-depleted transplantation in children. The library targeted TCRbeta and was prepared with unique molecular identifiers. TCRdb used MiXCR to reprocess the PCR reads, holding one entry per CDR3 protein. The profile shows approximately 980,000 distinct CDR3 sequences, roughly 29% of them singletons. Sequenced here: PBMCs, mostly from graft donor cells, sampled 360 days after TCRalphabeta/CD19-depleted stem cell transplant. These receptors all stem from a boy under two years old who had a stem cell transplant for SCID, so the T cells may come from the graft donor.

This rearrangement joins TRBV12-5 to TRBJ2-7, with 7 bases fitting TRBD1. J was trimmed by 3 bases and V by 6 bases; bases with no gene match: 8. The CDR3 contains 14 residues. Per the germline V gene, CDR1 is LGHNT and CDR2 is FRNRAP. The CDR3 here is CASGLTGPLYEQYF. As DNA, the CDR3 is TGTGCTAGTGGACTGACAGGGCCCCTCTACGAGCAGTACTTC.

This clonotype was seen more than once but under ten times. The chain uses TRBV13 and TRBJ2-1; TRBD2 matches 7 bases. Per the germline V gene, CDR1 is PRHDT and CDR2 is FYEKMQ (reference sequence). With 5 bases clipped from V and 7 bases from J, the junction kept 14 bases outside the gene matches. The CDR3 has 16 amino acids. The DNA of the CDR3 is TGTGCCAGCAGCCAGGTGGGACTATTGTTATGGAATGAGCAGTTCTTC. It specifies CASSQVGLLLWNEQFF.